The present entry profiles one TCR beta chain with its context. No antigen is known for it. Using quantitative 5'-RACE with molecular barcodes, the authors made TCR beta libraries. TCRdb analysed the 5' RACE reads with MiXCR anew, one entry per CDR3 protein. In the table there are fewer than 250,000 distinct CDR3 sequences, around a quarter of which are singletons. The germline CDR1 and CDR2 sequences are SGHRS and YFSETQ. The CDR3 has 15 amino acids. V gave up 3 bases and J gave up 7 bases; unmatched junction bases: 8. The data derive from a study of CD8 T cells in ankylosing spondylitis. The study's findings and limits: Clones linked to the disease showed a CD8+ phenotype. They occurred at relatively low frequencies in peripheral blood. It was reported that disease-linked clones were significantly enriched in matched ankylosing spondylitis synovial fluid. Earlier studies detected some motif variants in reactive arthritis synovial fluid and blood.

The source material was blood, either unsorted or a sorted T cell fraction (not recorded which). V and J are TRBV5-1 and TRBJ1-5; 9 positions agree with TRBD1. This sequence originates from a male donor with ankylosing spondylitis or in good health (not recorded which). DNA for the CDR3: TGCGCCAGCAGCTATGTCCCGGGACAGGGCCAGCCCCAGCATTTT. Amino acids: CASSYVPGQGQPQHF.